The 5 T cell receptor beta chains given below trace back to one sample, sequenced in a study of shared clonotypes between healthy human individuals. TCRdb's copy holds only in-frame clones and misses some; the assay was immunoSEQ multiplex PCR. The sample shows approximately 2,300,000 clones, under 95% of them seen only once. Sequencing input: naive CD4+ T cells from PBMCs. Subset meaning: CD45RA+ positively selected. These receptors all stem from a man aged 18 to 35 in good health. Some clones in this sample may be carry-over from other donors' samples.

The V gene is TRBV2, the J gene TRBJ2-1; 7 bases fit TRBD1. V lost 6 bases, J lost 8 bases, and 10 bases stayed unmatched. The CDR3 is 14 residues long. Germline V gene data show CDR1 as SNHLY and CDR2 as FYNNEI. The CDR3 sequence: CASSRGLNIDEQFF. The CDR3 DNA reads TGTGCCAGCAGCAGGGGGTTAAACATCGATGAGCAGTTCTTC.

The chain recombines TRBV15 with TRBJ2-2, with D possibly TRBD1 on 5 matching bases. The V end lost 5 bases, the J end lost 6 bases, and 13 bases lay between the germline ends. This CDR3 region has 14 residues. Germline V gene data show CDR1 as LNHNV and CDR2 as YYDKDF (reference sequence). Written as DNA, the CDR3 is TGTGCCACCAGCCGACAGATGAGCGCCGGGGAGCTGTTTTTT. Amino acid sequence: CATSRQMSAGELFF.

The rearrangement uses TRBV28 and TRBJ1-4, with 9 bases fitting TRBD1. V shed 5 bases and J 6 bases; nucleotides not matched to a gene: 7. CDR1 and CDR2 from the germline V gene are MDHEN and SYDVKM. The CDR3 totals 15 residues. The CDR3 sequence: CASSARDREDEKLFF. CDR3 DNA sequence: TGTGCCAGCAGTGCCCGGGACAGGGAGGATGAAAAACTGTTTTTT.

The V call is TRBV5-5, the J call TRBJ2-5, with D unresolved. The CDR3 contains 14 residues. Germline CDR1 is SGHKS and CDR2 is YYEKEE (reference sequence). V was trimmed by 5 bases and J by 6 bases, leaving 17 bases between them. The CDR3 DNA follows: TGTGCCAGCAGTGGGGATGGCACTGGGAAGACCCAGTACTTC. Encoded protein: CASSGDGTGKTQYF.

The CDR3 sequence: CASSFTDRGNQPQHF. The CDR3 DNA sequence: TGTGCCAGCAGTTTCACCGACAGGGGTAATCAGCCCCAGCATTTT. The V call is TRBV28, the J call TRBJ1-5, with 8 positions matching TRBD1. Germline V gives CDR1 MDHEN, CDR2 SYDVKM. The trim removed 3 bases at V and 4 bases at J, leaving 5 bases unmatched. This CDR3 contains 15 residues.